This entry lists 5 T cell receptor beta chains sequenced from one sample in a study of blood T cells in healthy people across ages. A J-beta primer mix and a sample-barcoded 5' primer were used in a second PCR of about 7 to 12 cycles. TCRdb used MiXCR to reprocess the 5' RACE reads, holding one entry per CDR3 protein. The repertoire holds approximately 810,000 distinct CDR3 sequences, under 40% seen once, with around 13% in the top ten. Input material: blood. Receptors were obtained from a man younger than 35 in good health.

This clonotype appeared a few times. This chain links TRBV7-9 with TRBJ2-3, with D possibly matching TRBD1 (6 bases). Trimming left V 3 bases short and J 3 bases short, with 13 bases between. Germline V gives CDR1 SEHNR, CDR2 FQNEAQ (reference sequence). The CDR3 is 15 amino acids. The CDR3 DNA reads TGTGCCAGCAGCTTGGGCAGGGGCCAGACAGATACGCAGTATTTT. Its protein is CASSLGRGQTDTQYF. Looking up the rest from reference TRBV7-9 and TRBJ2-3 gives the full variable domain: DTGVSQNPRHKITKRGQNVTFRCDPISEHNRLYWYRQTLGQGPEFLTYFQNEAQLEKSRLLSDRFSAERPKGSFSTLEIQRTEQGDSAMYLCASSLGRGQTDTQYFGPGTRLTVL.

The rearrangement links TRBV4-3 to TRBJ2-7; D may be TRBD1 or TRBD2 (5 bases each). TRBJ2-5 explains the end of the DNA better; the J call may be wrong. The germline CDR1 and CDR2 sequences are LGHNA and YSLEER. The CDR3 loop spans 14 amino acids. The CDR3 spells CASSRGAGVGTQYF. The CDR3 DNA is TGCGCCAGCAGCCGAGGGGCTGGGGTAGGGACCCAGTACTTC.

This clonotype turned up a few times. This sequence joins TRBV7-2 and TRBJ2-4, with D perhaps TRBD1 (5 bases). Germline V lookup: CDR1 SGHTA, CDR2 FQGNSA. The CDR3 extends over 15 amino acids. V was clipped by 1 base and J by 0 bases, with 7 bases between them. CDR3 loop: CASSLGGAAKNIQYF. The DNA for the CDR3 is TGTGCCAGCAGCTTAGGGGGCGCAGCCAAAAACATTCAGTACTTC.

V and J are TRBV29-1 and TRBJ1-1; 8 bases match TRBD1. J was trimmed by 10 bases and V by 6 bases; bases with no gene match: 10. CDR3 length: 12 residues. Germline V gene lookup returns CDR1 SQVTM and CDR2 ANQGSEA. CDR3 sequence: CSVGPGQVGAFF. Written as DNA, the CDR3 is TGCAGCGTGGGACCGGGACAGGTGGGAGCTTTCTTT.

Comment on this clonotype: This may come from a read error, since a much larger clone is one base off. J is TRBJ1-2 and V is TRBV7-2, with D perhaps matching TRBD1 (6 bases). CDR3 length: 16 amino acids. Germline CDR1 SGHTA, CDR2 FQGNSA. Trimming cost V 5 bases and J 2 bases, with 18 bases left between them. This CDR3 reads CASSPTGNHRNYGYTF. The CDR3 region has the DNA TGTGCCAGCAGCCCTACAGGGAACCACAGGAACTATGGCTACACCTTC.